This note documents a single TCR beta chain sequence. V was clipped by 3 bases and J by 4 bases, with 12 bases between them. CDR3 length: 14 amino acids. The germline V gene encodes CDR1 LGHDT and CDR2 YNNKEL (reference sequence). This sample was taken from a study of blood T cell repertoires in COVID-19. The repertoire was sequenced with immunoSEQ multiplex PCR; TCRdb's copy has only in-frame clones and lacks some. The top ten hold roughly 17% of the sample, which has 95,000 to 100,000 clones, about 88% seen once. Sequencing used peripheral blood. The sequence derives from a woman in her sixties with acute or convalescent COVID-19. The V gene is TRBV3-1 (or the pseudogene TRBV3-2), the J gene TRBJ1-2, with D perhaps matching TRBD1 (6 bases). CDR3 in DNA: TGTGCCAGCAGCCATGACAGGCCCCGCTATGGCTACACCTTC. Translating gives CASSHDRPRYGYTF.